The rows below give T cell receptor beta chains drawn from one sample of a study of blood T cell repertoires in COVID-19. TCRdb's table, derived via immunoSEQ multiplex PCR, lists solely in-frame clones and lacks some. The data show 95,000 to 150,000 clones, roughly 70% seen once. Sequenced input: peripheral blood. These receptors all stem from a human donor with acute or convalescent COVID-19. The donor label of this sample is uncertain. The CDR3 runs from the conserved cysteine through the conserved F or W. D genes are given only for firm matches. Part of the rows lack a size; the others show once, few, many or a class for expanded clones.

d_call: TRBD2
j_call: TRBJ2-3
v_call: TRBV4-2
clone_size: NA
cdr3_aa: CASSHLGGGSSTDTQYF
cdr3_nt: TGTGCCAGCAGCCATTTGGGCGGGGGGTCTAGCACAGATACGCAGTATTTT

d_call: TRBD2
j_call: TRBJ2-1
v_call: TRBV5-1
clone_size: NA
cdr3_aa: CASSSGGSGEQFF
cdr3_nt: TGCGCCAGCAGCTCGGGGGGGTCAGGAGAGCAGTTCTTC

d_call: NA
j_call: TRBJ1-2
v_call: TRBV5-6
clone_size: NA
cdr3_aa: CASSLVQVANYGYTF
cdr3_nt: TGTGCCAGCAGCTTGGTTCAGGTAGCTAACTATGGCTACACCTTC

d_call: NA
j_call: TRBJ2-7
v_call: TRBV7-9
clone_size: NA
cdr3_aa: CASSFGQPSYEQYF
cdr3_nt: TGTGCCAGCAGCTTTGGACAACCCTCCTACGAGCAGTACTTC

d_call: NA
j_call: TRBJ1-5
v_call: TRBV2
clone_size: few
cdr3_aa: CASSPGINQPQHF
cdr3_nt: TGTGCCAGCAGCCCAGGAATCAATCAGCCCCAGCATTTT

d_call: TRBD1
j_call: TRBJ2-5
v_call: TRBV5-1
clone_size: NA
cdr3_aa: CASTPRGQGMLETQYF
cdr3_nt: TGCGCCAGCACCCCACGCGGACAGGGAATGTTGGAGACCCAGTACTTC

d_call: TRBD2
j_call: TRBJ2-5
v_call: TRBV5-1
clone_size: few
cdr3_aa: CASRYFGGGQVETQYF
cdr3_nt: TGCGCCAGCAGATATTTCGGGGGGGGGCAAGTCGAGACCCAGTACTTC

d_call: NA
j_call: TRBJ2-2
v_call: TRBV11-2
clone_size: NA
cdr3_aa: CASSFMNTGELFF
cdr3_nt: TGTGCCAGCAGCTTTATGAACACCGGGGAGCTGTTTTTT

d_call: NA
j_call: TRBJ1-6
v_call: TRBV7-6
clone_size: few
cdr3_aa: CASSATRAGGNSPLHF
cdr3_nt: TGTGCCAGCAGCGCCACGAGGGCTGGAGGGAATTCACCCCTCCACTTT

d_call: TRBD1
j_call: TRBJ1-3
v_call: TRBV2
clone_size: NA
cdr3_aa: CASSDSGQGYTIYF
cdr3_nt: TGTGCCAGCAGTGACTCAGGACAGGGATACACCATATATTTT

d_call: NA
j_call: TRBJ2-7
v_call: TRBV10-2
clone_size: once
cdr3_aa: CASSEGQTYEQYF
cdr3_nt: TGCGCCAGCAGTGAGGGCCAAACCTACGAGCAGTACTTC

d_call: TRBD1
j_call: TRBJ2-3
v_call: TRBV6-6
clone_size: NA
cdr3_aa: CASSPGQGGSTDTQYF
cdr3_nt: TGTGCCAGCAGCCCAGGACAGGGTGGAAGCACAGATACGCAGTATTTT

d_call: NA
j_call: TRBJ1-1
v_call: TRBV12-3/TRBV12-4
clone_size: NA
cdr3_aa: CASIQGVQQKAFF
cdr3_nt: TGTGCCAGCATACAAGGCGTACAGCAGAAAGCTTTCTTT

d_call: NA
j_call: TRBJ2-7
v_call: TRBV19
clone_size: many
cdr3_aa: CASSTQDSSYEQYF
cdr3_nt: TGTGCCAGTAGTACCCAGGACAGTTCCTACGAGCAGTACTTC

d_call: NA
j_call: TRBJ1-6
v_call: TRBV7-2
clone_size: NA
cdr3_aa: CASSLMSVNNSPLHF
cdr3_nt: TGTGCCAGCAGCCTCATGAGTGTAAATAATTCACCCCTCCACTTT

d_call: TRBD1
j_call: TRBJ1-1
v_call: TRBV4-1
clone_size: NA
cdr3_aa: CASSQVLTGGTEAFF
cdr3_nt: TGCGCCAGCAGCCAAGTACTAACAGGGGGCACTGAAGCTTTCTTT

d_call: NA
j_call: TRBJ2-3
v_call: TRBV5-1
clone_size: few
cdr3_aa: CASRLDADTQYF
cdr3_nt: TGCGCCAGCAGACTAGACGCAGATACGCAGTATTTT

d_call: TRBD1
j_call: TRBJ1-5
v_call: TRBV19
clone_size: NA
cdr3_aa: CASSIRGAGGSNQPQHF
cdr3_nt: TGTGCCAGTAGTATCCGGGGCGCAGGGGGCAGCAATCAGCCCCAGCATTTT

d_call: NA
j_call: TRBJ2-2
v_call: TRBV12-3/TRBV12-4
clone_size: once
cdr3_aa: CASSFGPGELFF
cdr3_nt: TGTGCCAGCAGTTTCGGTCCCGGGGAGCTGTTTTTT

d_call: TRBD1
j_call: TRBJ1-1
v_call: TRBV4-1
clone_size: NA
cdr3_aa: CASSQDGGQGTEAFF
cdr3_nt: TGCGCCAGCAGCCAAGATGGCGGACAGGGCACTGAAGCTTTCTTT

d_call: TRBD1
j_call: TRBJ1-4
v_call: TRBV10-2
clone_size: NA
cdr3_aa: CASRDRPAEKLFF
cdr3_nt: TGCGCCAGCAGGGACAGGCCGGCTGAAAAACTGTTTTTT

d_call: TRBD2
j_call: TRBJ2-7
v_call: TRBV6-5
clone_size: NA
cdr3_aa: CASSYSSRDYLIEQYF
cdr3_nt: TGTGCCAGCAGTTACTCGAGTAGGGACTACCTTATCGAGCAGTACTTC

d_call: TRBD1
j_call: TRBJ2-5
v_call: TRBV18
clone_size: few
cdr3_aa: CASSPPLPGGTKTQYF
cdr3_nt: TGTGCCAGCTCACCACCGCTACCAGGGGGCACGAAGACCCAGTACTTC

d_call: NA
j_call: TRBJ1-3
v_call: TRBV29-1
clone_size: few
cdr3_aa: CSVVWSSGNTIYF
cdr3_nt: TGCAGCGTCGTTTGGAGCTCTGGAAACACCATATATTTT

d_call: TRBD1
j_call: TRBJ1-1
v_call: TRBV2
clone_size: once
cdr3_aa: CASTRTGGYTEAFF
cdr3_nt: TGTGCCAGCACCCGGACAGGAGGTTACACTGAAGCTTTCTTT

d_call: TRBD2
j_call: TRBJ2-3
v_call: TRBV10-3
clone_size: few
cdr3_aa: CAISESAGLAGGPDTQYF
cdr3_nt: TGTGCCATCAGTGAGAGCGCCGGACTAGCGGGGGGGCCAGATACGCAGTATTTT

d_call: NA
j_call: TRBJ1-6
v_call: TRBV28
clone_size: NA
cdr3_aa: CASTFGYNSPLHF
cdr3_nt: TGTGCCAGCACTTTCGGCTATAATTCACCCCTCCACTTT

d_call: NA
j_call: TRBJ2-1
v_call: TRBV4-2
clone_size: NA
cdr3_aa: CASSQAYNNEQFF
cdr3_nt: TGTGCCAGCAGCCAAGCCTATAACAATGAGCAGTTCTTC

d_call: NA
j_call: TRBJ1-5
v_call: TRBV9
clone_size: NA
cdr3_aa: CASSLYPYQPQHF
cdr3_nt: TGTGCCAGCAGCCTCTATCCGTATCAGCCCCAGCATTTT

d_call: NA
j_call: TRBJ2-2
v_call: TRBV30
clone_size: NA
cdr3_aa: CAWIGRGTEELFF
cdr3_nt: TGTGCCTGGATAGGCAGGGGCACCGAGGAGCTGTTTTTT

d_call: NA
j_call: TRBJ1-2
v_call: TRBV6-6
clone_size: NA
cdr3_aa: CASSPAGMGYGYTF
cdr3_nt: TGTGCCAGCAGCCCGGCGGGGATGGGGTATGGCTACACCTTC

d_call: TRBD1
j_call: TRBJ1-2
v_call: TRBV3-1/TRBV3-2
clone_size: many
cdr3_aa: CASSPIQGSYGYTF
cdr3_nt: TGTGCCAGCAGCCCAATACAGGGGAGCTATGGCTACACCTTC

d_call: NA
j_call: TRBJ2-3
v_call: TRBV7-9
clone_size: few
cdr3_aa: CASIHTDTQYF
cdr3_nt: TGTGCCAGCATCCACACAGATACGCAGTATTTT

d_call: TRBD1
j_call: TRBJ1-3
v_call: TRBV9
clone_size: NA
cdr3_aa: CASSPAGQLKNTIYF
cdr3_nt: TGTGCCAGCAGCCCCGCGGGACAGCTTAAAAACACCATATATTTT

d_call: NA
j_call: TRBJ2-1
v_call: TRBV5-4
clone_size: once
cdr3_aa: CASSSSLGSYNEQFF
cdr3_nt: TGTGCCAGCAGCTCTTCCCTAGGCTCCTACAATGAGCAGTTCTTC

d_call: NA
j_call: TRBJ1-2
v_call: TRBV5-4
clone_size: NA
cdr3_aa: CASSQSQGANYGYTF
cdr3_nt: TGTGCCAGCAGCCAGTCACAGGGCGCTAACTATGGCTACACCTTC

d_call: TRBD2
j_call: TRBJ2-7
v_call: TRBV7-9
clone_size: medium-sized
cdr3_aa: CASSLAGTSGGLSYEQYF
cdr3_nt: TGTGCCAGCAGCTTAGCTGGGACTAGCGGGGGGTTGTCCTACGAGCAGTACTTC